This T cell receptor beta chain is drawn from a study of post-analysis software for immune sequencing data. Turning to the study itself: Disease trajectories encompassed relapsing-remitting, secondary progressive and progressive-relapsing multiple sclerosis. General study results and limits: Comparison with controls showed significantly lower normalized Chao1 diversity in multiple sclerosis patients. The five TRBV segments detected at higher frequency in patients than in controls included TRBV5-6, TRBV5-1 and TRBV20-1.

Each TCR beta cDNA library carried unique molecular identifiers. T cells numbering 1 to 10 million yielded cDNA molecules that totaled about 500,000. Each CDR3 protein is one row after TCRdb ran MiXCR on the PCR reads. Found here are about 160,000 distinct CDR3 sequences, around 34% of them singletons; the top ten hold 25% to 35%. Looked up from germline, CDR1 is LGHDT and CDR2 is YNNKEL (reference sequence). The CDR3 is 15 residues long. Trimming shortened V by 6 bases and J by 6 bases, and 18 bases separated the two germline ends. Points on this clonotype: Its target is not known.

The TCR comes from a girl under 18 with multiple sclerosis. The specimen comprised blood, sampled after autologous hematopoietic stem cell transplantation. The chain combines TRBV3-1 with TRBJ2-4; weak D call: TRBD1 (5 bases). The CDR3 here is CASSPTFRARNIQYF. CDR3 coding DNA: TGTGCCAGCAGTCCCACATTCAGGGCGAGAAACATTCAGTACTTC.